The next 5 T cell receptor beta chains were all read from a single sample in a study of OX40 agonist ivuxolimab in advanced cancers. Profiled with immunoSEQ multiplex PCR; TCRdb holds only in-frame clones, not every one. The sample gives roughly 28,000 clones, about 80% of which show up once; about 16% is in the top ten. Material: CD4+ or CD8+ T cells sorted from blood, obtained in a trial of the OX40 agonist ivuxolimab. All receptors derive from an adult with an advanced solid tumor such as melanoma, head and neck, liver or kidney cancer.

The chain carries TRBV11-2 and TRBJ2-3; D tentatively reads TRBD1 or TRBD2 (5 bases each). V lost 3 bases, J lost 2 bases, and 15 bases lay in between. Germline V lookup: CDR1 SGHAT, CDR2 FQNNGV. CDR3 length: 16 residues. The DNA for the CDR3 is TGTGCCAGCAGCTTTGGGGTGGGGGTAACCACAGATACGCAGTATTTT. Translated: CASSFGVGVTTDTQYF.

In its sample, this clone was seen a few times. The V gene is TRBV28, the J gene TRBJ1-1; 9 positions agree with TRBD1. The V segment lost 6 bases and the J segment 0 bases; nucleotides outside the gene matches: 2. Germline lookup yields CDR1 MDHEN and CDR2 SYDVKM. The CDR3 is made up of 14 amino acids. In nucleotides, the CDR3 is TGTGCCAGCAGGGGACAGGGTTTGAACACTGAAGCTTTCTTT. Its translation is CASRGQGLNTEAFF.

This clone turned up a few times. V gene TRBV5-5 combines with J gene TRBJ1-5; no definite D call. Trimming removed 4 bases from V and 2 bases from J, with 13 bases in between. The CDR3 contains 15 residues. CDR1 SGHKS and CDR2 YYEKEE come from the germline V gene (reference sequence). The DNA for the CDR3 is TGTGCCAGCAGCGTGACGGAGGGAGGCAATCAGCCCCAGCATTTT. Its translation: CASSVTEGGNQPQHF.

This chain connects TRBV11-2 to TRBJ2-7; D remains unclear. CDR3 length equals 14 residues. Germline values: CDR1 SGHAT, CDR2 FQNNGV. With 3 bases removed from V and 2 bases from J, the gap between germline ends came to 11 bases. CDR3 sequence (DNA): TGTGCCAGCAGCTTCGTCCGGTTCCCCTACGAGCAGTACTTC. It specifies CASSFVRFPYEQYF.

This clone was seen a handful of times. J is TRBJ1-5 and V is TRBV7-9, with 7 bases lining up with TRBD1. The CDR3 length is 14 residues. Germline assignment: CDR1 SEHNR and CDR2 FQNEAQ (reference sequence). Trimming cost V 3 bases and J 7 bases; bases outside gene matches: 6. CDR3 in DNA: TGTGCCAGCAGCTTCGGCCCACAGGGGCAGCCCCAGCATTTT. Its protein product is CASSFGPQGQPQHF.